These 32 T cell receptor beta chains were sequenced from one sample in a study of beta chain features in type 1 diabetes (dated by TCRdb to the late 2010s). What the authors observed across the whole study: Type 1 diabetes patients showed a moderate but significant shortening of TCRB CDR3 length in all four CD4+ subsets.

No antigen has been assigned to these receptors. Libraries were constructed by the immunoSEQ multiplex PCR assay. The entire amount of isolated RNA was reverse transcribed using the High Capacity cDNA Reverse Transcription Kit, so the sequenced TCRB transcripts were expressed ones. TCRdb carries this immuneACCESS record with in-frame sequences only. Its versions omit some clonotypes, under half of them owing to an unresolved V gene in the studies checked, with the rest unexplained. In this sample the table shows hundreds of thousands of clones, about an eighth of which occur a single time. Around 0.04% of the sample is held by the ten biggest clonotypes. Sequencing was carried out using naive CD4+ T cells from blood. This specimen's cell subset or site label, interpreted: true naive CD4+ T cells. All receptors come from a man between 18 and 29 years old with type 1 diabetes.

The chain uses TRBV7-2 and TRBJ2-1; TRBD1 matches 7 bases. CDR1 and CDR2 from the germline V gene are SGHTA and FQGNSA. This CDR3 is built from 14 residues. V was pared by 1 base and J by 7 bases, with 4 bases of the junction left unmatched. The CDR3 loop is CASSLGPRGNEQFF. The DNA for the CDR3 is TGTGCCAGCAGCTTAGGGCCCAGGGGGAATGAGCAGTTCTTC.

This clone was counted a few times. The sample has other DNA sequences that encode this CDR3 too. The chain has TRBV7-2 and TRBJ1-5; 9 bases match TRBD1. J gave up 5 bases and V 5 bases, and 1 base lay outside the gene matches. Germline CDR1 SGHTA, CDR2 FQGNSA. This CDR3 region has 13 residues. CDR3 region: CASSRDRDQPQHF. The CDR3 region has the DNA TGTGCCAGCAGCCGGGACAGGGATCAGCCCCAGCATTTT.

The chain couples TRBV13 to TRBJ2-6, with D unresolved. In germline, CDR1 is PRHDT, CDR2 FYEKMQ (reference sequence). Trimming shortened V by 5 bases and J by 4 bases, and 12 bases separated the two germline ends. This CDR3 is 15 amino acids long. CDR3 nucleotide sequence: TGTGCCAGCAGCCCAGGATCTCTGGGGGCCAACGTCCTGACTTTC. This translates into CASSPGSLGANVLTF.

The chain combines TRBV29-1 with TRBJ2-7; D is tentatively TRBD1 or TRBD2 (6 bases each). The V gene lost 4 bases and the J gene lost 7 bases, with 11 bases spanning the gap. CDR3 length: 11 residues. Germline V gene data show CDR1 as SQVTM and CDR2 as ANQGSEA. CDR3 residues: CSVGQGREQYF. The CDR3 nucleotides are TGCAGCGTTGGGCAGGGGAGGGAGCAGTACTTC.

A few counts support this clone. The J gene is TRBJ1-3, the V gene TRBV6-5; no reliable D call. The V gene's germline CDR1 is MNHEY and CDR2 SVGAGI. CDR3 size: 15 residues. The V end was cut by 4 bases, the J end by 0 bases, with 10 bases between. For the CDR3, the DNA is TGTGCCAGCAGTTTGAGGCCGGTCTCTGGAAACACCATATATTTT. This encodes CASSLRPVSGNTIYF.

This clone was seen more than once but under ten times. The rearrangement links TRBV5-1 to TRBJ1-1; D remains ambiguous. The germline V gene has CDR1 SGHRS and CDR2 YFSETQ. Trimming removed 4 bases from V and 2 bases from J, with 12 bases in between. The CDR3 totals 14 residues. The CDR3 bases are TGCGCCAGCAGCCCGGTGGGCAGAAACACTGAAGCTTTCTTT. Translation: CASSPVGRNTEAFF. The full variable domain, in which reference TRBV5-1 and TRBJ1-1 provide the parts outside the CDR3, is KAGVTQTPRYLIKTRGQQVTLSCSPISGHRSVSWYQQTPGQGLQFLFEYFSETQRNKGNFPGRFSGRQFSNSRSEMNVSTLELGDSALYLCASSPVGRNTEAFFGQGTRLTVV.

This chain's CDR3 is CASSQELARDSLYEQYF. CDR3 nucleotides: TGCGCCAGCAGCCAAGAACTCGCCCGGGACAGCCTCTACGAGCAGTACTTC. J is TRBJ2-7 and V is TRBV4-3, with 7 bases matching TRBD1. CDR1 is LGHNA, CDR2 YSLEER, per germline. This CDR3 has 17 amino acids. Losses at the gene ends were 0 bases for V and 3 bases for J; bases not matched to a gene: 11.

This rearrangement joins TRBV30 to TRBJ1-2, with no clear D. Germline CDR1 reads GTSNPN; CDR2 reads SVGIG (reference sequence). Deletions cut 0 bases from V and 8 bases from J, with 16 bases between. The CDR3 covers 14 residues. CDR3 in amino acids: CAWSVRVRWGGYTF. CDR3 DNA: TGTGCCTGGAGTGTACGGGTCCGTTGGGGAGGCTACACCTTC.

This clone was detected only a few times. The chain links TRBV30 to TRBJ2-4; 8 bases are shared with TRBD1. The V gene end was trimmed by 4 bases and the J gene end by 1 base; junction bases not matched to a gene: 6. The CDR3 totals 15 residues. Germline loops: CDR1 GTSNPN, CDR2 SVGIG (reference sequence). The CDR3, as DNA: TGTGCCTGGAAATCAGGGGGCGTCGCCAAAAACATTCAGTACTTC. Translating gives CAWKSGGVAKNIQYF.

The genes are TRBV10-3 and TRBJ2-1, with 8 bases that match TRBD1. The CDR3 extends over 15 amino acids. V shed 4 bases, J shed 6 bases, and the junction held 8 bases outside the gene matches. In germline, CDR1 is ENHRY, CDR2 SYGVKD. Here the CDR3 DNA reads TGTGCCATCAGTGGGTCAGGGGGCAGAGGCAATGAGCAGTTCTTC. It translates to CAISGSGGRGNEQFF.

This clone has just a few counts. The rearrangement joins TRBV2 to TRBJ2-5, with a possible D match to TRBD1 (5 bases). The germline V and J ends were trimmed by 7 bases and 3 bases, with 15 bases remaining between them. Germline V gene lookup returns CDR1 SNHLY and CDR2 FYNNEI. The CDR3 is 14 amino acids. The CDR3 nucleotides are TGTGCCAGCACCGCAGACAGAACGAAAGAGACCCAGTACTTC. It specifies CASTADRTKETQYF. Using reference TRBV2 and TRBJ2-5 for the parts outside the CDR3, the full variable domain is EPEVTQTPSHQVTQMGQEVILRCVPISNHLYFYWYRQILGQKVEFLVSFYNNEISEKSEIFDDQFSVERPDGSNFTLKIRSTKLEDSAMYFCASTADRTKETQYFGPGTRLLVL.

This clone was detected a few times. The chain is built from TRBV4-1 and TRBJ2-3; the D is unclear. The germline CDR1 and CDR2 sequences are MGHRA and YSYEKL. V shed 2 bases and J shed 2 bases, with 8 bases lying between them. The CDR3 extends over 14 amino acids. In nucleotides, the CDR3 is TGCGCCAGCAGCCAACGGAAGATCACAGATACGCAGTATTTT. Its translation: CASSQRKITDTQYF.

This chain joins TRBV7-2 and TRBJ2-1, with TRBD2 matching over 8 bases. This CDR3 has 15 residues. V was clipped by 6 bases and J by 12 bases; unmatched bases: 16. The germline CDR1 and CDR2 sequences are SGHTA and FQGNSA. CDR3 protein: CASRSGTRTNVGQFF. The CDR3, as DNA: TGTGCCAGCAGGTCCGGGACTAGAACGAACGTAGGGCAGTTCTTC.

This clone has only a few counts. This sample also contains other DNA sequences that code for the same CDR3. This rearrangement joins TRBV2 to TRBJ2-5; TRBD2 matches at 9 bases. The CDR3 runs 12 residues. V trimming: 6 bases; J trimming: 4 bases; junction bases outside the gene matches: 0. The germline V gene has CDR1 SNHLY and CDR2 FYNNEI. The CDR3 DNA reads TGTGCCAGCAGAGCGGGAGGAGAGACCCAGTACTTC. This sequence encodes CASRAGGETQYF.

In the case of this clone: Other DNA sequences in this specimen translate into the identical CDR3. The V gene is TRBV6-4, the J gene TRBJ1-1, with D possibly TRBD1 on 5 matching bases. CDR3 length: 13 residues. V was shortened by 6 bases and J by 2 bases, with 10 bases between the two germline ends. In germline, CDR1 is MRHNA, CDR2 SNTAGT. CDR3 nucleotide sequence: TGTGCCAGCAGCCCGGGGCTTAACACTGAAGCTTTCTTT. It is translated as CASSPGLNTEAFF.

The chain links TRBV28 to TRBJ1-2, with a tentative D call TRBD1 (6 bases). V lost 8 bases and J 6 bases, leaving 13 bases between the germline ends. The length of the CDR3 is 12 residues. CDR1 and CDR2 from the germline V gene are MDHEN and SYDVKM. The CDR3 is CASSSGGNGYTF. The CDR3 coding sequence is TGTGCCAGCTCATCGGGGGGCAATGGCTACACCTTC.

This clone came up a few times. The chain has TRBV14 and TRBJ2-3; possible D gene TRBD2, 5 bases. This CDR3 has 15 amino acids. Trimming pared 2 bases from V and 3 bases from J, leaving 12 bases between. CDR1 is SGHDN, CDR2 FVKESK, per germline. The CDR3 DNA sequence: TGTGCCAGCAGCCAATCAAGGCTAGCAACAGATACGCAGTATTTT. Residues: CASSQSRLATDTQYF.

This clone turned up a few times. The chain couples TRBV7-2 to TRBJ2-1; D is unclear. CDR1 is SGHTA, CDR2 FQGNSA, per germline. This CDR3 is built from 16 residues. The germline V and J ends were trimmed by 0 bases and 0 bases, with 9 bases remaining between them. CDR3 nucleotides: TGTGCCAGCAGCTTAGCTTGGCAGATCTCCTACAATGAGCAGTTCTTC. It is translated as CASSLAWQISYNEQFF.

V is TRBV6-1 and J is TRBJ2-5; D might be TRBD1 (5 bases). The germline V gene has CDR1 MNHNS and CDR2 SASEGT. The CDR3 runs to 14 residues. V lost 6 bases, J lost 4 bases, and 15 bases lay in between. Written as DNA, the CDR3 is TGTGCCAGCAGCCAGGACACCCGCCTAGAGACCCAGTACTTC. This sequence encodes CASSQDTRLETQYF.

The chain links TRBV18 to TRBJ2-5, with 7 nucleotides matching TRBD1. The CDR3 consists of 14 residues. Germline V gene lookup returns CDR1 KGHSH and CDR2 LQKENI. V lost 6 bases to trimming and J lost 2 bases; unmatched junction nucleotides: 6. The CDR3: CASSRGQVQETQYF. The CDR3 nucleotides are TGTGCCAGCTCCCGAGGACAGGTACAAGAGACCCAGTACTTC.

The sample holds a few counts of this clone. The chain carries TRBV27 and TRBJ2-1; tentative D call: TRBD1 (5 bases). CDR3 size: 15 residues. Trimming left V 6 bases short and J 5 bases short, with 17 bases between. In germline, CDR1 is MNHEY, CDR2 SMNVEV (reference sequence). Here the CDR3 reads CASSNPTTVHNEQFF. CDR3 in DNA: TGTGCCAGCAGCAATCCAACGACAGTCCACAATGAGCAGTTCTTC.

With regard to this clone: The same CDR3 also results from other DNA sequences found in this sample. The J gene is TRBJ2-5, the V gene TRBV30; 12 bases are a match to TRBD2. CDR1 and CDR2 from the germline V gene are GTSNPN and SVGIG (reference sequence). The junction had 3 bases not matched to a gene; V was cut back by 2 bases and J by 2 bases. This CDR3 spans 15 amino acids. The CDR3 here is CAWSQGLAGQETQYF. Here the CDR3 DNA reads TGTGCCTGGAGTCAGGGACTAGCGGGTCAAGAGACCCAGTACTTC.

The chain uses TRBV9 and TRBJ2-5, with TRBD1 matching over 9 bases. The CDR3 length is 19 residues. Germline trimming cut 4 bases from V and 4 bases from J; bases unmatched to any gene: 20. Germline values: CDR1 SGDLS, CDR2 YYNGEE. The CDR3 protein is CASSPQGAGRLSGGETQYF. The CDR3 nucleotides are TGTGCCAGCAGCCCACAGGGGGCGGGTCGGCTTTCGGGTGGAGAGACCCAGTACTTC.

This clone appeared a few times. The genes are TRBV5-1 and TRBJ2-7, with D unresolved. There are 15 residues in the CDR3. V was pared by 0 bases and J by 0 bases, with 10 bases between. From germline, CDR1 is SGHRS and CDR2 YFSETQ. CDR3 sequence: CASSLGVASSYEQYF. The CDR3 nucleotides are TGCGCCAGCAGCTTGGGGGTGGCCTCCTCCTACGAGCAGTACTTC.

A few counts support this clone. The chain couples TRBV9 to TRBJ1-3; TRBD1 might be the D (5 bases). The V gene's germline CDR1 is SGDLS and CDR2 YYNGEE. Between the trimmed V and J ends, which lost 2 bases and 1 base, there was a span of 16 bases. This CDR3 spans 17 amino acids. CDR3 amino acids: CASSVRGRLSSGNTIYF. CDR3 bases: TGTGCCAGCAGCGTTAGGGGCAGACTTTCATCTGGAAACACCATATATTTT.

This clone appeared a few times. The gene calls are TRBV6-6 and TRBJ2-3, with D perhaps matching TRBD1 or TRBD2 (5 bases each). The CDR3 is 15 residues long. V gave up 4 bases and J gave up 3 bases, with 14 bases separating them. Germline loops: CDR1 MNHNY, CDR2 SVGAGI (reference sequence). The CDR3 nucleotides read TGTGCCAGCAGTTCGGGGACCACCTTGACAGATACGCAGTATTTT. Its protein product is CASSSGTTLTDTQYF.

This clone was detected only a few times. The V and J genes are TRBV15 and TRBJ2-7, with no clear D. V lost 0 bases, J lost 2 bases, and 11 bases lay in between. Per the germline V gene, CDR1 is LNHNV and CDR2 is YYDKDF (reference sequence). The CDR3 has 15 amino acids. CDR3 nucleotide sequence: TGTGCCACCAGCAGAGATGGAGCTGGTACCTACGAGCAGTACTTC. This encodes CATSRDGAGTYEQYF.

The sample holds one count of this clone. The chain has TRBV19 and TRBJ2-4, with D possibly matching TRBD1 (5 bases). The CDR3 covers 11 residues. Trimming took 3 bases from V and 15 from J, leaving 12 bases between them. Germline V gene data show CDR1 as LNHDA and CDR2 as SQIVND (reference sequence). DNA of the CDR3: TGTGCCAGTAGTATCAACAGGATTTCGTACTTC. The encoded protein is CASSINRISYF.

The chain uses TRBV25-1 and TRBJ2-7, with D perhaps matching TRBD1 or TRBD2 (5 bases each). Germline CDR1 and CDR2: MGHDK and SYGVNS. V was shortened by 3 bases and J by 4 bases, with 13 bases between the two germline ends. The CDR3 loop spans 14 amino acids. Here the CDR3 reads CASSDLGPRYEQYF. Written as DNA, the CDR3 is TGTGCCAGCAGTGACCTGGGACCGAGATACGAGCAGTACTTC.

This clone has more than one count but fewer than ten. The CDR3 DNA is TGTGCCTGGGCCTGGACTAGCGGCAGTGAGACCCAGTACTTC. Its translation: CAWAWTSGSETQYF. The chain employs TRBV30 and TRBJ2-5, with TRBD2 identical over 10 bases. V dropped 5 bases and J dropped 5; count of bases not matched to a gene: 8. Germline V gene sequence: CDR1 GTSNPN, CDR2 SVGIG (reference sequence). This CDR3 contains 14 residues. Drawing the rest from reference TRBV30 and TRBJ2-5, the complete variable domain is SQTIHQWPATLVQPVGSPLSLECTVEGTSNPNLYWYRQAAGRGLQLLFYSVGIGQISSEVPQNLSASRPQDRQFILSSKKLLLSDSGFYLCAWAWTSGSETQYFGPGTRLLVL.

In DNA form, the CDR3 reads TGTGCCAGCAGCCAAGATAGACAGCTTTGGTATGGCTACACCTTC. This codes for CASSQDRQLWYGYTF. The chain couples TRBV4-2 to TRBJ1-2, with TRBD1 as a possible D gene (5 bases). V gave up 0 bases and J gave up 5 bases, with 13 bases separating them. Per the germline V gene, CDR1 is LGHNA and CDR2 is YNFKEQ. The length of the CDR3 is 15 residues.

The chain joins TRBV5-1 to TRBJ2-2, with 12 bases that match TRBD2. Germline V gene sequence: CDR1 SGHRS, CDR2 YFSETQ. The CDR3 totals 16 residues. J gave up 4 bases and V 4 bases, and 5 bases lay outside the gene matches. The CDR3 DNA reads TGCGCCAGCAGCCTGCTGACTAGCGGGGGCACCGGGGAGCTGTTTTTT. Its protein product is CASSLLTSGGTGELFF.